The clone carrying this T cell receptor (beta chain) has ten or more counts. The antigen remains undetermined. J gave up 0 bases and V 11 bases, and 13 bases lay outside the gene matches. CDR1 is MNHEY and CDR2 is SMNVEV in the germline V gene (reference sequence). This CDR3 has 16 amino acids. Amplified TCR beta CDR3 regions came from RNA transcripts. HTBI primers were the set used in a first-round RT-PCR of the TCR CDR3. Each CDR3 protein gets one entry after TCRdb re-called the multiplex PCR reads with MiXCR. This repertoire shows 490,000 or so distinct CDR3 sequences, roughly a sixth found once; its top ten account for over 25%. The data were taken from a study of T cells in Graves' hyperthyroidism and ophthalmopathy. Findings of the study overall: With a median lead of roughly 6.2 months before onset, the model predicted ophthalmopathy.

Ophthalmopathy patients all had a Clinical Activity Score of at least 3, a NOSPECS grade of at least 4 and disease under 3 months old. PBMCs were collected from an approximately 9.2 ml volume of fresh peripheral blood. This chain links TRBV27 with TRBJ2-3, with 8 bases identical to TRBD1. Sample: blood. The sequence was obtained from a woman aged 25 to 45 with Graves' ophthalmopathy. DNA for the CDR3: TGTGCCGCTGATTGTGAGACAGGGGAAAGCACAGATACGCAGTATTTT. As protein: CAADCETGESTDTQYF.